These 3 T cell receptor beta chains were all obtained from the same sample, sequenced in a study of radiotherapy plus CTLA-4 blockade in lung cancer. The data were produced by immunoSEQ multiplex PCR, yet TCRdb's version contains in-frame clones alone and is incomplete. Of about 80,000 clones listed, roughly 80% are singletons. This specimen was peripheral blood, taken from a patient treated with radiotherapy plus ipilimumab. The receptor set was obtained from a human donor with non-small cell lung cancer who had stable disease on radiotherapy plus ipilimumab.

The V call is TRBV30, the J call TRBJ1-1; 10 nucleotides agree with TRBD1. V lost 3 bases and J lost 3; bases outside the gene matches: 4. CDR3 length equals 14 residues. CDR1 GTSNPN and CDR2 SVGIG come from the germline V gene (reference sequence). In DNA, the CDR3 is TGTGCCTGGAGGCGACAGGGGGCTTACACTGAAGCTTTCTTT. Translating it yields CAWRRQGAYTEAFF.

This chain links TRBV7-9 with TRBJ2-4, with TRBD1 matching over 9 bases. The germline CDR1 and CDR2 sequences are SEHNR and FQNEAQ (reference sequence). The V gene end was trimmed by 3 bases and the J gene end by 1 base; junction bases not matched to a gene: 4. The length of the CDR3 is 16 residues. CDR3 amino acids: CASSFLGQGAKNIQYF. The CDR3, as DNA: TGTGCCAGCAGCTTCCTCGGACAGGGGGCCAAAAACATTCAGTACTTC.

V usage is TRBV4-2 and J usage is TRBJ2-5; D tentatively fits TRBD1 or TRBD2 (5 bases each). Trimming took off 0 bases at V and 4 bases at J, with 9 bases between the two ends. The CDR3 consists of 14 residues. Germline V gene lookup returns CDR1 LGHNA and CDR2 YNFKEQ. The CDR3 region has the DNA TGTGCCAGCAGCCAAGAGGGGCTAGCAGAGACCCAGTACTTC. It translates to CASSQEGLAETQYF.